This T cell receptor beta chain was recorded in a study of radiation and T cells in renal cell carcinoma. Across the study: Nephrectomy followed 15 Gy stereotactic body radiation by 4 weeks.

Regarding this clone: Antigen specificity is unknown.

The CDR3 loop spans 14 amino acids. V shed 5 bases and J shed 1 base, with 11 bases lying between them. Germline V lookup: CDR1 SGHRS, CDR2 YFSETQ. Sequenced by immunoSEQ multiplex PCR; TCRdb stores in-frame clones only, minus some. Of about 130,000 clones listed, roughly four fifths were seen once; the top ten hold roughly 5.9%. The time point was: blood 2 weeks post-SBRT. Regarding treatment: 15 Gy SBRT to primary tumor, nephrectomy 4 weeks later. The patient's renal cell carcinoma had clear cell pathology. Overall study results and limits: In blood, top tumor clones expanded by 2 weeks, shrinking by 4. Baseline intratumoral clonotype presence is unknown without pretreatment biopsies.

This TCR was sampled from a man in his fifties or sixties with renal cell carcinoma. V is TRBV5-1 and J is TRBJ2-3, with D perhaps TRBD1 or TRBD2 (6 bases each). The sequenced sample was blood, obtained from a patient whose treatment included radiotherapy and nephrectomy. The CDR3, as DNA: TGCGCCAGCAGGGGGGGCCCTCGCACAGATACGCAGTATTTT. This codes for CASRGGPRTDTQYF.